This TCR beta chain came from a study of shared T cell receptors in the human thymus. Produced via immunoSEQ multiplex PCR; TCRdb's table is partial and in-frame only. The table shows some 720,000 clones, with around 89% occurring only once. Germline CDR1 reads MDHEN; CDR2 reads SYDVKM. The CDR3 runs to 16 residues. J gave up 3 bases and V 7 bases, and 12 bases lay outside the gene matches. The sample was also reused in another study, on human thymus T cells. As reported in that work: Infants served as donors; they were healthy and Finnish and were having corrective surgery for congenital heart defects. Corrective heart surgery yielded the resections from which the thymus tissue came. It looked as if thymic and blood repertoires used V and J genes in a biased way. The related literature has documented a marked overlap of thymic repertoires among unrelated individuals.

The receptor comes from a boy under two years old with a congenital heart defect. What was sequenced was thymocytes. The gene calls are TRBV28 and TRBJ1-1, with 9 bases identical to TRBD1. The chain's CDR3 is CASISRDREGDTEAFF. CDR3 nucleotide sequence: TGTGCCAGCATCTCCCGGGACAGGGAGGGAGACACTGAAGCTTTCTTT.